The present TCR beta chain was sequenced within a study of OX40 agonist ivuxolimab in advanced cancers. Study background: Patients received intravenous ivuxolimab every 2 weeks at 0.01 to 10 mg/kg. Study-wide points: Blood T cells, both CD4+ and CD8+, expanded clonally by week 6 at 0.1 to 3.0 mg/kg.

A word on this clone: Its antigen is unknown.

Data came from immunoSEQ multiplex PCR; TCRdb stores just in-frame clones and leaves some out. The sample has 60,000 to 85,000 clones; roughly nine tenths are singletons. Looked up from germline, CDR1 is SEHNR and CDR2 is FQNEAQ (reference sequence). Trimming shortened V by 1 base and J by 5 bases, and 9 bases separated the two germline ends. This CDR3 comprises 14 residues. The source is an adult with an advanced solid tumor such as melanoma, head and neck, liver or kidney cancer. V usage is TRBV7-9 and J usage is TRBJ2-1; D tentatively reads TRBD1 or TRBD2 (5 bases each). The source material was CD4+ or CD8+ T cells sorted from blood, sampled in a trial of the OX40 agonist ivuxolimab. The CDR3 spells CASSLVGPNNEQFF. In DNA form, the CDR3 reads TGTGCCAGCAGCTTAGTGGGACCTAACAATGAGCAGTTCTTC.